A selection of T cell receptor beta chains follows, all from one sample in a study of blood T cell repertoires in COVID-19. The protocol was immunoSEQ multiplex PCR, while the TCRdb copy is restricted to in-frame clones and leaves out a portion. Of over 250,000 clones listed, 85% are singletons. The material sequenced was peripheral blood. These receptors were taken from a man aged 50 or older with active or convalescent COVID-19. The CDR3 runs from the conserved cysteine through the conserved F or W. A D gene is named only where the DNA matches it firmly. Clone size, where shown, is once, few, many, or a class for clones that have expanded.

CASSPLTSGWGLDTQYF | TGCGCCAGCAGCCCCTTGACTAGCGGGTGGGGATTGGATACGCAGTATTTT | TRBV5-1 | TRBD2 | . | TRBJ2-3
CASSWGGSGTGELFF | TGTGCCAGCAGCTGGGGCGGGAGCGGGACCGGGGAGCTGTTTTTT | TRBV7-3 | TRBD2 | . | TRBJ2-2
CASHRGDSGNTIYF | TGTGCCAGTCACAGGGGGGATTCTGGAAACACCATATATTTT | TRBV6-6 | TRBD1 | . | TRBJ1-3
CAWCPSGRSYNEQFF | TGTGCCTGGTGCCCTAGCGGGAGATCCTACAATGAGCAGTTCTTC | TRBV30 | TRBD2 | . | TRBJ2-1
CASSLVRGTEYF | TGTGCCAGCAGCTTAGTGAGGGGGACAGAGTACTTC | TRBV7-6 | TRBD1 | . | TRBJ2-7
CASSLGLAGAGDTQYF | TGTGCCAGCAGTCTGGGACTAGCGGGAGCCGGGGATACGCAGTATTTT | TRBV2 | TRBD2 | . | TRBJ2-3
CASSQQNVQMEAFF | TGTGCCAGCAGCCAGCAGAACGTACAGATGGAAGCTTTCTTT | TRBV6-1 | . | . | TRBJ1-1
CASSSRTGAYEQYF | TGTGCCAGCAGTTCGAGGACAGGGGCCTACGAGCAGTACTTC | TRBV27 | TRBD1 | . | TRBJ2-7
CASSSGPGGTIYF | TGCGCCAGCAGCTCGGGACCGGGAGGCACCATATATTTT | TRBV5-1 | . | . | TRBJ1-3
CASSQDVASYNEQFF | TGTGCCAGCAGCCAAGATGTAGCTTCCTACAATGAGCAGTTCTTC | TRBV3-1/TRBV3-2 | . | . | TRBJ2-1
CATTGQGYSPLHF | TGTGCCACCACGGGACAGGGTTATTCACCCCTCCACTTT | TRBV6-6 | TRBD1 | . | TRBJ1-6
CASGDRLNTGELFF | TGTGCCAGCGGGGACAGACTTAACACCGGGGAGCTGTTTTTT | TRBV2 | TRBD1 | . | TRBJ2-2
CASSQGAPWGGSTGELFF | TGCGCCAGCAGTCAAGGAGCCCCATGGGGAGGGAGCACCGGGGAGCTGTTTTTT | TRBV23-1 | TRBD2 | . | TRBJ2-2
CSVWLWGGNNNEQFF | TGCAGCGTTTGGCTTTGGGGAGGGAATAACAATGAGCAGTTCTTC | TRBV29-1 | TRBD2 | . | TRBJ2-1
CASSYRDRDDEQYF | TGTGCCAGCAGTTACAGAGACAGGGACGACGAGCAGTACTTC | TRBV6-2/TRBV6-3 | TRBD1 | . | TRBJ2-7
CASSFGTLQETQYF | TGTGCCAGCAGCTTTGGGACATTACAAGAGACCCAGTACTTC | TRBV5-6 | . | . | TRBJ2-5
CASTTSGTGGDEQYF | TGCGCCAGCACCACTTCCGGGACAGGGGGAGACGAGCAGTACTTC | TRBV5-1 | TRBD1 | . | TRBJ2-7
CASRQGTSSYNEQFF | TGTGCCAGCAGACAAGGGACTAGCAGTTACAATGAGCAGTTCTTC | TRBV7-3 | TRBD2 | . | TRBJ2-1
CASSVDRPSYNEQFF | TGTGCCAGCAGCGTAGATCGCCCCTCCTACAATGAGCAGTTCTTC | TRBV5-4 | . | . | TRBJ2-1
CASTIRTGGETEAFF | TGCGCCAGCACCATCCGGACAGGGGGCGAGACTGAAGCTTTCTTT | TRBV4-1 | TRBD1 | once | TRBJ1-1
CAISELGHQFF | TGTGCCATCAGTGAGTTGGGCCACCAGTTCTTC | TRBV10-3 | . | . | TRBJ2-1
CASSARTGEAGYTF | TGTGCCAGCAGCGCTCGGACAGGGGAGGCTGGCTACACCTTC | TRBV21-1 | . | . | TRBJ1-2
CASSPDPAGPLGQFF | TGTGCCAGCTCACCTGACCCCGCGGGACCCCTCGGGCAGTTCTTC | TRBV18 | . | . | TRBJ2-1
CATRGPSYEQYF | TGTGCCACAAGGGGTCCCTCCTACGAGCAGTACTTC | TRBV15 | . | . | TRBJ2-7
CASSVGTGPYNEQFF | TGTGCCAGCAGCGTAGGGACAGGTCCTTACAATGAGCAGTTCTTC | TRBV5-6 | TRBD1 | . | TRBJ2-1
CASSPIAEMGHNEQFF | TGTGCCAGCAGTCCGATAGCGGAGATGGGGCACAATGAGCAGTTCTTC | TRBV27 | . | . | TRBJ2-1
CASSEAGNRVPNTEAFF | TGTGCCAGCAGTGAAGCCGGGAACAGGGTACCGAACACTGAAGCTTTCTTT | TRBV2 | . | many | TRBJ1-1